The next 28 T cell receptor beta chains were all read from a single sample in a study of blood T cells in healthy people across ages. A second PCR, run for about 7 to 11 cycles, used a sample-barcoded 5' primer plus a J-beta primer mix. TCRdb independently ran MiXCR on the 5' RACE reads; one entry per CDR3 protein. The sample has some 1,800,000 distinct CDR3 sequences, 39% seen once. Sequencing was performed on blood. All receptors come from a human donor in good health.

The sample holds a few counts of this clonotype. The chain uses TRBV4-3 and TRBJ1-4; the match to TRBD1 covers 9 bases. After removal of 4 bases from V and 5 bases from J, the junction contained 8 bases not matched to a gene. CDR3 length: 16 residues. Germline V gene sequence: CDR1 LGHNA, CDR2 YSLEER. CDR3 nucleotide sequence: TGCGCCAGCAGCCCCGTCCAGACAGGGGGGAATGAAAAACTGTTTTTT. Protein sequence: CASSPVQTGGNEKLFF.

This clonotype was recorded a few times. Germline and junction disagree at one end, which may indicate a read error. This chain joins TRBV20-1 and TRBJ2-7, with D possibly matching TRBD2 (6 bases). The CDR3 is 15 residues long. Germline V gives CDR1 DFQATT, CDR2 SNEGSKA (reference sequence). Written as DNA, the CDR3 is TGCAGTGCTGGAGATCTCCTTGGGACTGTCTACGAGCAGTACTTC. It translates to CSAGDLLGTVYEQYF.

This clonotype has only a few counts. This sequence joins TRBV4-3 and TRBJ1-2, with 7 bases lining up with TRBD1. The CDR3 covers 14 residues. In germline, CDR1 is LGHNA, CDR2 YSLEER. With 4 bases clipped from V and 1 base from J, the junction kept 3 bases outside the gene matches. The CDR3 loop is CASSRWDSNYGYTF. DNA of the CDR3: TGCGCCAGCAGCCGGTGGGACAGTAACTATGGCTACACCTTC.

This clonotype was counted a few times. This chain connects TRBV20-1 to TRBJ1-4, with TRBD1 matching 9 bases. V was clipped by 6 bases and J by 6 bases; unmatched bases: 14. Germline CDR1 and CDR2: DFQATT and SNEGSKA (reference sequence). The CDR3 length is 16 residues. CDR3 coding DNA: TGCAGTGCCCCGGACAGGGGAAGTTTTGGGGATGAAAAACTGTTTTTT. This translates into CSAPDRGSFGDEKLFF.

The rearrangement uses TRBV29-1 and TRBJ1-1; D not resolved. V shed 4 bases and J shed 4 bases, with 10 bases lying between them. Germline CDR1 reads SQVTM; CDR2 reads ANQGSEA. This CDR3 contains 12 residues. The CDR3 spells CSVAGFATEAFF. In DNA, the CDR3 is TGCAGCGTTGCCGGGTTCGCCACTGAAGCTTTCTTT.

CDR3 coding DNA: TGCAGCGTGATCACGGGGGGGGATAACGTCCTGACTTTC. The encoded protein is CSVITGGDNVLTF. The chain is built from TRBV29-1 and TRBJ2-6, with 8 bases that match TRBD2. V shed 6 bases and J 10 bases; nucleotides not matched to a gene: 8. The CDR3 sequence is 13 residues long. CDR1 and CDR2 (germline): SQVTM, ANQGSEA.

This clonotype was counted only a few times. The rearrangement joins TRBV5-1 to TRBJ2-4; D might be TRBD1 or TRBD2, each matching 5 bases. The CDR3 spans 13 residues. Germline V lookup: CDR1 SGHRS, CDR2 YFSETQ. V was clipped by 0 bases and J by 9 bases, with 10 bases between them. DNA for the CDR3: TGCGCCAGCAGCTTGGCGGGGCGCAGCATTCAGTACTTC. Encoded protein: CASSLAGRSIQYF.

V gene TRBV20-1 combines with J gene TRBJ2-2, with D tentatively TRBD1 (6 bases). The germline V gene has CDR1 DFQATT and CDR2 SNEGSKA (reference sequence). The CDR3 extends over 13 amino acids. V lost 7 bases and J 7 bases, leaving 16 bases between the germline ends. CDR3 sequence (DNA): TGCAGTGTTCAGGGGATGATAAACGGGGAGCTGTTTTTT. Protein: CSVQGMINGELFF.

This clonotype was picked up a small number of times. The V gene is TRBV20-1, the J gene TRBJ2-7; D may be TRBD1 (6 bases). Trimming stripped 8 bases from V and 5 bases from J, with 16 bases between. This CDR3 is 12 amino acids long. The germline V gene has CDR1 DFQATT and CDR2 SNEGSKA (reference sequence). CDR3 sequence: CSCHRVEDEQYF. CDR3 sequence (DNA): TGCAGTTGTCACAGGGTGGAGGACGAGCAGTACTTC.

This clonotype occurred a few times. The chain uses TRBV29-1 and TRBJ1-1; no clear D. V was pared by 3 bases and J by 4 bases, with 9 bases between. Germline assignment: CDR1 SQVTM and CDR2 ANQGSEA. The CDR3 is 12 amino acids. The CDR3 coding sequence is TGCAGCGTTGACGCGCTGGGCACTGAAGCTTTCTTT. It is translated as CSVDALGTEAFF. Filled out from reference TRBV29-1 and TRBJ1-1, the complete variable domain reads SAVISQKPSRDICQRGTSLTIQCQVDSQVTMMFWYRQQPGQSLTLIATANQGSEATYESGFVIDKFPISRPNLTFSTLTVSNMSPEDSSIYLCSVDALGTEAFFGQGTRLTVV.

This clonotype was seen only a few times. The chain is built from TRBV16 and TRBJ2-4; 7 bases are a match to TRBD1. With V trimmed by 0 bases and J by 4 bases, 9 bases remained unmatched. Germline V gives CDR1 KGHSY, CDR2 FQNENV. The CDR3 is made up of 17 amino acids. The CDR3 region has the DNA TGTGCCAGCAGCCAATCCTTCGACAGGGAAGGGAAAAACATTCAGTACTTC. Amino acid sequence: CASSQSFDREGKNIQYF.

The chain combines TRBV10-3 with TRBJ2-4, with a possible D match to TRBD2 (7 bases). Looked up from germline, CDR1 is ENHRY and CDR2 is SYGVKD. Trimming left V 3 bases short and J 13 bases short, with 28 bases between. This CDR3 spans 17 amino acids. The CDR3 DNA sequence: TGTGCCATCAGTGATTTTAGGGGGGCGGGGGTACGATTGGAGCAGTACTTC. It codes for CAISDFRGAGVRLEQYF.

Regarding this clonotype: One end of the junction fails to match germline, which may point to a read error. The chain employs TRBV5-1 and TRBJ2-4; perhaps TRBD2 as D (5 bases). CDR3 length equals 14 residues. Germline V lookup: CDR1 SGHRS, CDR2 YFSETQ. The CDR3 nucleotides are TGCGTCAGCAGCCCCGGGGTACCCAAAAACATTCAGTACTTC. Its translation is CVSSPGVPKNIQYF. Variable domain in full (rest from reference TRBV5-1 and TRBJ2-4): KAGVTQTPRYLIKTRGQQVTLSCSPISGHRSVSWYQQTPGQGLQFLFEYFSETQRNKGNFPGRFSGRQFSNSRSEMNVSTLELGDSALYLCVSSPGVPKNIQYFGAGTRLSVL.

The V call is TRBV27, the J call TRBJ2-4; TRBD1 matches 10 bases. The J call is uncertain, as TRBJ2-7 better fits the DNA end. The germline gives CDR1 MNHEY, CDR2 SMNVEV (reference sequence). There are 17 residues in the CDR3. The CDR3 sequence: CASSLSPWTGGSYEQYF. The CDR3 coding sequence is TGTGCCAGCAGTCTCTCCCCCTGGACAGGGGGATCCTACGAGCAGTACTTC.

This chain uses TRBV9 with TRBJ1-1; weak D call: TRBD1 (5 bases). The V gene lost 3 bases and the J gene lost 0 bases, with 9 bases spanning the gap. This CDR3 region has 14 residues. CDR1 and CDR2 (germline): SGDLS, YYNGEE. CDR3 in amino acids: CASSADIMNTEAFF. As DNA, the CDR3 is TGTGCCAGCAGCGCGGACATAATGAACACTGAAGCTTTCTTT.

The V call is TRBV5-1, the J call TRBJ1-1, with TRBD1 identical over 8 bases. Germline-derived CDR1 and CDR2 are SGHRS and YFSETQ. Germline trimming cut 4 bases from V and 9 bases from J; bases unmatched to any gene: 11. This CDR3 comprises 14 residues. This CDR3 reads CASSEGTGAVKAFF. The CDR3 DNA sequence: TGCGCCAGCAGCGAAGGGACAGGAGCGGTGAAAGCTTTCTTT.

This clonotype was seen many times. The rearrangement uses TRBV7-9 and TRBJ1-5, with D unclear. The CDR3 covers 12 residues. Trimming removed 1 base at V and 5 bases at J, with 3 bases between. Germline assignment: CDR1 SEHNR and CDR2 FQNEAQ (reference sequence). The CDR3 DNA is TGTGCCAGCAGCTTAGATTATCAGCCCCAGCATTTT. Translation gives CASSLDYQPQHF.

This clonotype was seen many times. The V and J genes are TRBV2 and TRBJ2-7; 12 nucleotides align to TRBD2. V shed 6 bases, J shed 0 bases, and the junction held 3 bases outside the gene matches. CDR3 length: 15 residues. Germline V lookup: CDR1 SNHLY, CDR2 FYNNEI. DNA of the CDR3: TGTGCCAGCAGGGGACTAGCGGGTATCTCCTACGAGCAGTACTTC. This translates into CASRGLAGISYEQYF.

This clonotype came up a few times. V is TRBV4-3 and J is TRBJ2-5; the D is unclear. Germline-derived CDR1 and CDR2 are LGHNA and YSLEER. V lost 0 bases and J 5 bases, leaving 13 bases between the germline ends. CDR3 length: 15 amino acids. CDR3 sequence reads: CASSQDSKDAETQYF. The CDR3 region has the DNA TGCGCCAGCAGCCAAGATTCTAAGGATGCGGAGACCCAGTACTTC.

This clonotype was seen a few times. This chain uses TRBV20-1 with TRBJ2-7; no definite D call. The length of the CDR3 is 13 residues. The germline gives CDR1 DFQATT, CDR2 SNEGSKA (reference sequence). V lost 6 bases and J lost 1, with 13 bases in between. The CDR3 here is CSAITVPSYEQYF. CDR3 bases: TGCAGTGCAATAACCGTACCTTCCTACGAGCAGTACTTC.

This clonotype was found a few times. The gene calls are TRBV5-5 and TRBJ2-1; D tentatively reads TRBD1 or TRBD2 (5 bases each). V gave up 4 bases and J gave up 8 bases, with 10 bases separating them. Per the germline V gene, CDR1 is SGHKS and CDR2 is YYEKEE (reference sequence). The CDR3 is made up of 12 amino acids. The CDR3 DNA reads TGTGCCAGCAGCACCGGGACGGATGAGCAGTTCTTC. This sequence encodes CASSTGTDEQFF.

This sequence joins TRBV6-6 and TRBJ2-1; D not certain. Trimming left V 7 bases short and J 4 bases short, with 11 bases between. Looked up from germline, CDR1 is MNHNY and CDR2 is SVGAGI (reference sequence). CDR3 length equals 13 residues. CDR3 in amino acids: CASTLLLYNEQFF. The CDR3 nucleotides are TGTGCCAGCACCCTACTCTTATACAATGAGCAGTTCTTC.

The V gene is TRBV12-3 or TRBV12-4, the J gene TRBJ1-2; D is possibly TRBD1 (5 bases). The CDR3 covers 14 residues. V was shortened by 3 bases and J by 8 bases, with 16 bases between the two germline ends. For the CDR3, the DNA is TGTGCCAGCAGTTTGATGGCAGGGACGGGGGGCTACACCTTC. Translated: CASSLMAGTGGYTF.

This clonotype has just a few counts. This chain uses TRBV20-1 with TRBJ1-1; D not certain. Trimming pared 3 bases from V and 1 base from J, leaving 9 bases between. Germline V gene data show CDR1 as DFQATT and CDR2 as SNEGSKA (reference sequence). This CDR3 has 13 residues. Written as DNA, the CDR3 is TGCAGTGCTAGGGGCAGGTCGAACACTGAAGCTTTCTTT. Translating gives CSARGRSNTEAFF.

The genes are TRBV20-1 and TRBJ2-1, with 10 bases identical to TRBD2. V lost 3 bases, J lost 7 bases, and 3 bases stayed unmatched. CDR3 length: 13 residues. CDR1 and CDR2 (germline): DFQATT, SNEGSKA (reference sequence). The CDR3 DNA reads TGCAGTGCTAGTGCTAGCGGGGGTAATGAGCAGTTCTTC. It is translated as CSASASGGNEQFF.

This chain links TRBV4-2 with TRBJ2-1; D remains unclear. The germline V and J ends were trimmed by 4 bases and 10 bases, with 17 bases remaining between them. CDR3 length equals 14 residues. Germline lookup yields CDR1 LGHNA and CDR2 YNFKEQ. This chain's CDR3 is CASSPRMDLGEQFF. The DNA of the CDR3 is TGTGCCAGCAGCCCCCGTATGGACCTTGGGGAGCAGTTCTTC.

This chain connects TRBV20-1 to TRBJ1-1; the match to TRBD1 covers 7 bases. Germline V gives CDR1 DFQATT, CDR2 SNEGSKA (reference sequence). The CDR3 extends over 14 amino acids. The ends lost 3 bases at V and 5 bases at J; junction bases unmatched: 9. The CDR3 is CSASSFQGGTEAFF. CDR3 nucleotides: TGCAGTGCTAGTTCTTTCCAGGGGGGGACTGAAGCTTTCTTT.

Only a few counts were recorded for this clonotype. The chain has TRBV7-9 and TRBJ1-4; D is ambiguous. The CDR3 extends over 13 amino acids. From germline, CDR1 is SEHNR and CDR2 FQNEAQ (reference sequence). Trimming cost V 2 bases and J 7 bases, with 8 bases left between them. CDR3 nucleotide sequence: TGTGCCAGCAGCTTAAGTTCGTTTGAAAAACTGTTTTTT. Protein: CASSLSSFEKLFF.